A selection of T cell receptor beta chains follows, all from one sample in a study of cytomegalovirus exposure and HLA in healthy donors. Produced via immunoSEQ multiplex PCR; TCRdb's table is partial and in-frame only. The table has 250,000 to 400,000 clones, roughly 90% seen once. The sample comprised PBMCs. The receptors shown here come from a man younger than 40 in good health and CMV-seronegative. CDR3s include the opening cysteine and the closing phenylalanine or tryptophan. The D gene is left open where the match is weak. The size entry is marked missing in some rows and otherwise reads once, few, many or a size class.

NA,TRBJ1-1,TRBD1,TRBV10-3,CASGQGRGPGADTEAFF,TGTGCCAGCGGACAGGGGAGAGGGCCAGGGGCCGACACTGAAGCTTTCTTT
few,TRBJ2-7,TRBD2,TRBV25-1,CASRGGYEQYF,TGTGCCAGCCGCGGGGGGTACGAGCAGTACTTC
NA,TRBJ2-3,NA,TRBV7-9,CASSENVRGGTDTQYF,TGTGCCAGCAGCGAAAATGTCCGGGGAGGCACAGATACGCAGTATTTT
NA,TRBJ1-1,TRBD1,TRBV10-3,CATAEGQPNTEAFF,TGTGCCACCGCAGAGGGACAGCCGAACACTGAAGCTTTCTTT
NA,TRBJ2-5,TRBD2,TRBV7-9,CASSLWASGALETQYF,TGTGCCAGCAGTCTGTGGGCTAGCGGGGCCCTGGAGACCCAGTACTTC
few,TRBJ2-4,TRBD1,TRBV14,CASSQEQGTKNIQYF,TGTGCCAGCAGCCAAGAACAGGGGACCAAAAACATTCAGTACTTC
NA,TRBJ2-3,NA,TRBV29-1,CSVELGTDTQYF,TGCAGCGTTGAGCTCGGGACAGATACGCAGTATTTT
NA,TRBJ1-1,NA,TRBV7-8,CASSFSHPRGAEAFF,TGTGCCAGCAGCTTCTCGCACCCCAGGGGAGCTGAAGCTTTCTTT
NA,TRBJ2-6,TRBD1,TRBV14,CASSQPSRQGISGANVLTF,TGTGCCAGCAGCCAACCCTCCCGACAGGGTATCTCTGGGGCCAACGTCCTGACTTTC
NA,TRBJ1-4,TRBD1,TRBV6-1,CASSSNRGSNEKLFF,TGTGCCAGCAGTTCCAACAGGGGGAGTAATGAAAAACTGTTTTTT
NA,TRBJ1-1,NA,TRBV6-5,CASSYSRVGGIEAFF,TGTGCCAGCAGTTACTCCCGGGTAGGGGGTATTGAAGCTTTCTTT
NA,TRBJ2-3,TRBD2,TRBV4-3,CASSQAGGDTDTQYF,TGCGCCAGCAGCCAAGCGGGAGGGGACACAGATACGCAGTATTTT
NA,TRBJ2-1,TRBD2,TRBV27,CASSRLAGDYNEQFF,TGTGCCAGCAGTCGACTAGCGGGGGACTACAATGAGCAGTTCTTC
NA,TRBJ1-1,NA,TRBV11-2,CASSLERERAFF,TGTGCCAGCAGCTTAGAGAGGGAGAGGGCTTTCTTT
NA,TRBJ1-2,NA,TRBV4-3,CASSQDTGLNYGYTF,TGCGCCAGCAGCCAGGATACAGGGTTAAACTATGGCTACACCTTC
NA,TRBJ2-1,NA,TRBV19,CASSILVGDNEQFF,TGTGCCAGTAGTATACTGGTCGGAGACAATGAGCAGTTCTTC
NA,TRBJ2-2,NA,TRBV27,CASSFRRGGELFF,TGTGCCAGCAGTTTCCGTAGGGGCGGGGAGCTGTTTTTT
NA,TRBJ2-4,TRBD2,TRBV27,CASSLLSGGTKNIQYF,TGTGCCAGCAGTTTATTATCCGGGGGGACCAAAAACATTCAGTACTTC
NA,TRBJ2-1,NA,TRBV4-1,CASSPDRPNEQFF,TGCGCCAGCAGTCCTGACAGACCCAATGAGCAGTTCTTC
NA,TRBJ1-1,NA,TRBV2,CASTLSRRALDTEAFF,TGTGCCAGCACCCTATCAAGGAGGGCCCTGGACACTGAAGCTTTCTTT
NA,TRBJ2-1,NA,TRBV6-4,CASSWQGEQFF,TGTGCCAGCAGTTGGCAGGGTGAGCAGTTCTTC
NA,TRBJ2-7,TRBD2,TRBV4-3,CASSQDPGGAYEQYF,TGCGCCAGCAGCCAAGATCCGGGGGGGGCCTACGAGCAGTACTTC
NA,TRBJ2-7,NA,TRBV5-1,CASSSDSYEQYF,TGCGCCAGCAGTTCGGACAGCTACGAGCAGTACTTC
few,TRBJ1-1,NA,TRBV5-1,CASSDVYTGAFF,TGCGCCAGCTCGGACGTCTACACAGGAGCTTTCTTT
NA,TRBJ2-7,TRBD1,TRBV5-1,CASSLGQGARYEQYF,TGCGCCAGCAGCTTGGGGCAGGGGGCGCGATACGAGCAGTACTTC
NA,TRBJ2-1,NA,TRBV6-5,CASSEDTHNEQFF,TGTGCCAGCAGTGAGGACACCCACAATGAGCAGTTCTTC
NA,TRBJ1-6,NA,TRBV7-9,CASSLVGDSPLHF,TGTGCCAGCAGCTTAGTTGGAGATTCACCCCTCCACTTT
NA,TRBJ1-6,NA,TRBV6-5,CASRRPGQGGSPLHF,TGTGCCAGCCGAAGACCGGGACAAGGAGGTTCACCCCTCCACTTT
once,TRBJ1-1,TRBD1,TRBV13,CASTRDRGATEAFF,TGTGCCAGTACAAGGGACAGGGGGGCCACTGAAGCTTTCTTT
NA,TRBJ2-7,TRBD1,TRBV27,CASSWDRDYEQYF,TGTGCCAGCAGTTGGGACAGAGACTACGAGCAGTACTTC
few,TRBJ1-1,NA,TRBV6-4,CASSAESSHTEAFF,TGTGCCAGCAGCGCCGAGAGTTCTCACACTGAAGCTTTCTTT
once,TRBJ2-4,TRBD1,TRBV7-9,CASSSWTGRAKNIQYF,TGTGCCAGCAGCTCCTGGACAGGGAGGGCCAAAAACATTCAGTACTTC
NA,TRBJ2-4,TRBD2,TRBV5-4,CASSPDRASGGPDKYF,TGTGCCAGCAGCCCCGATCGGGCTAGCGGGGGGCCCGATAAGTACTTC
NA,TRBJ1-1,TRBD1,TRBV29-1,CSGQGRTEAFF,TGCAGCGGACAGGGACGCACTGAAGCTTTCTTT
NA,TRBJ1-6,TRBD1,TRBV9,CASSPTGGGNSPLHF,TGTGCCAGCAGCCCAACAGGGGGAGGTAATTCACCCCTCCACTTT
NA,TRBJ2-5,NA,TRBV2,CASSEDGGPQETQYF,TGTGCCAGCAGTGAAGACGGGGGTCCCCAAGAGACCCAGTACTTC
once,TRBJ1-1,TRBD1,TRBV19,CASSIGTGLNTEAFF,TGTGCCAGTAGTATCGGGACAGGCTTGAACACTGAAGCTTTCTTT
NA,TRBJ2-7,TRBD1,TRBV7-9,CASSLYVGQGFYEQYF,TGTGCCAGCAGCTTATATGTGGGACAGGGCTTCTACGAGCAGTACTTC
NA,TRBJ2-7,NA,TRBV6-6,CASSYSERPLYEQYF,TGTGCCAGCAGTTACTCGGAGAGGCCCCTCTACGAGCAGTACTTC
NA,TRBJ1-2,NA,TRBV4-1,CASSQIGEAGNYGYTF,TGCGCCAGCAGCCAAATAGGCGAAGCAGGGAACTATGGCTACACCTTC
NA,TRBJ1-1,TRBD1,TRBV6-1,CASSEGQGYTEAFF,TGTGCCAGCAGTGAAGGACAGGGCTACACTGAAGCTTTCTTT